Listed below are T cell receptor beta chains from one sample, sequenced in a study of blood T cell repertoires in COVID-19. Method: immunoSEQ multiplex PCR; TCRdb's copy keeps in-frame clones and lacks some. The sample shows about 340,000 clones, under 95% of them seen only once. The sample consisted of peripheral blood. The origin of the receptors is a woman between 18 and 29 years old who had recovered from COVID-19. Both conserved end residues are part of each CDR3. D genes are given only for firm matches. Not every row has a clone size; where given, it reads once, few, many or a size class.

V	size	D	J	CDR3	DNA
TRBV7-9	NA	NA	TRBJ1-2	CASSSDWNYGYTF	TGTGCCAGCAGCTCGGACTGGAACTATGGCTACACCTTC
TRBV29-1	NA	TRBD2	TRBJ2-5	CSVVETSGSSQYF	TGCAGCGTTGTTGAGACTAGCGGGAGTTCCCAGTACTTC
TRBV5-1	NA	TRBD1	TRBJ2-5	CASSLGGQGRETQYF	TGCGCCAGCAGCTTGGGGGGACAGGGTAGAGAGACCCAGTACTTC
TRBV30	NA	NA	TRBJ1-2	CAWGKRGWYGYTF	TGTGCCTGGGGAAAGAGGGGGTGGTATGGCTACACCTTC
TRBV5-4	NA	TRBD2	TRBJ2-3	CASSFEREAGDTQYF	TGTGCCAGCAGCTTCGAGCGGGAGGCTGGGGATACGCAGTATTTT
TRBV11-2	NA	NA	TRBJ2-3	CASSRGGSRFTDTQYF	TGTGCCAGCAGTCGAGGAGGTAGCCGATTCACAGATACGCAGTATTTT
TRBV2	once	NA	TRBJ1-5	CASNRRDYSNQPQHF	TGTGCCAGCAATCGGAGAGACTATAGCAATCAGCCCCAGCATTTT
TRBV2	NA	NA	TRBJ2-3	CASTQEGSRSTQYF	TGTGCCAGCACCCAGGAGGGTAGCCGGAGTACGCAGTATTTT
TRBV6-5	NA	TRBD1	TRBJ1-2	CASSYSGRTGTGGYTF	TGTGCCAGCAGTTACTCCGGACGGACAGGGACGGGTGGCTACACCTTC
TRBV30	once	NA	TRBJ1-4	CAWASLKLFF	TGTGCCTGGGCCTCCTTGAAACTGTTTTTT
TRBV19	NA	NA	TRBJ2-5	CASSIGLAGLETQYF	TGTGCCAGTAGTATCGGGCTAGCCGGTCTTGAGACCCAGTACTTC
TRBV21-1	NA	NA	TRBJ1-5	CASSKVRGEIFNQPQHF	TGTGCCAGCAGCAAAGTGCGTGGAGAAATTTTTAATCAGCCCCAGCATTTT
TRBV6-5	NA	NA	TRBJ2-1	CASGKDSYNEQFF	TGTGCCAGCGGAAAGGACAGTTACAATGAGCAGTTCTTC